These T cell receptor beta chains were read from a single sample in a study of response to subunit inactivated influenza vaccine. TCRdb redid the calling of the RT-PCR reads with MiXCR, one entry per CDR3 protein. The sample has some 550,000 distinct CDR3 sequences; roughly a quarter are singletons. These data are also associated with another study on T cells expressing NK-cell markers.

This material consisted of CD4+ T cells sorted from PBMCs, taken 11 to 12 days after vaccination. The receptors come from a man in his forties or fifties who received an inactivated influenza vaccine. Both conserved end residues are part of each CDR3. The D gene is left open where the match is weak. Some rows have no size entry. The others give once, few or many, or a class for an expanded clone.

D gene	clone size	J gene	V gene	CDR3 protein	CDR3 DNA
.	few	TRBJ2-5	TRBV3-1	CASSQLGDRETQYF	TGTGCCAGCAGCCAACTCGGAGACAGAGAGACCCAGTACTTC
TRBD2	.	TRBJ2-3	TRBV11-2	CASSFLPGTSGNTDTQYF	TGTGCCAGCAGCTTCCTACCCGGGACTAGCGGGAACACAGATACGCAGTATTTT
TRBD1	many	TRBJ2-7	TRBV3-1	CASSLRQGYEQYF	TGTGCCAGCAGCCTTAGACAGGGATACGAGCAGTACTTC
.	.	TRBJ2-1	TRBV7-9	CASSLDQIGRQFF	TGTGCCAGCAGCTTAGACCAGATCGGCAGGCAGTTCTTC
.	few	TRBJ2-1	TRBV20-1	CSARTGVNEQFF	TGCAGTGCTAGAACGGGCGTCAATGAGCAGTTCTTC
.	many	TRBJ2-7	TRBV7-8	CASSLINLEGDEQYF	TGTGCCAGCAGCTTAATAAATCTGGAGGGGGACGAGCAGTACTTC
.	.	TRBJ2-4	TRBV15	CATSRDPGGLTKNIQYF	TGTGCCACCAGCAGAGATCCGGGTGGGCTGACCAAAAACATTCAGTACTTC
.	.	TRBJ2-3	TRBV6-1	CASSRQWGIYTQYF	TGTGCCAGCAGCCGCCAATGGGGCATCTATACGCAGTATTTT
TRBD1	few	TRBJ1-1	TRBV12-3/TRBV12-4	CASSLQDRGYTEAFF	TGTGCCAGCAGTCTTCAGGACAGGGGTTACACTGAAGCTTTCTTT
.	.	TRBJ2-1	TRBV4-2	CASSQGPENEQFF	TGTGCCAGCAGCCAAGGTCCCGAAAATGAGCAGTTCTTC
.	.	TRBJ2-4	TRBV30	CAWERRLAKNIQYF	TGTGCCTGGGAGCGGAGGTTAGCCAAAAACATTCAGTACTTC
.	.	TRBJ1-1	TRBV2	CASSDPGPGRDTDAFF	TGTGCCAGCAGTGACCCGGGACCCGGGCGGGACACTGATGCTTTCTTT
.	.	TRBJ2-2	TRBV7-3	CASSSLRNTGELFF	TGTGCCAGCAGCTCCCTCAGGAACACCGGGGAGCTGTTTTTT
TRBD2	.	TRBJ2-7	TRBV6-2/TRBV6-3	CASRTPRGEPTYEQYF	TGTGCCAGCAGGACCCCTCGGGGGGAGCCAACCTACGAGCAGTACTTC
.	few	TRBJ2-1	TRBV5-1	CASSLWGDIYNEQFF	TGCGCCAGCAGCCTCTGGGGGGACATCTACAATGAGCAGTTCTTC
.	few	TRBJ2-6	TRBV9	CASSVGGSGANVLTF	TGTGCCAGCAGCGTGGGGGGCTCTGGGGCCAACGTCCTGACTTTC